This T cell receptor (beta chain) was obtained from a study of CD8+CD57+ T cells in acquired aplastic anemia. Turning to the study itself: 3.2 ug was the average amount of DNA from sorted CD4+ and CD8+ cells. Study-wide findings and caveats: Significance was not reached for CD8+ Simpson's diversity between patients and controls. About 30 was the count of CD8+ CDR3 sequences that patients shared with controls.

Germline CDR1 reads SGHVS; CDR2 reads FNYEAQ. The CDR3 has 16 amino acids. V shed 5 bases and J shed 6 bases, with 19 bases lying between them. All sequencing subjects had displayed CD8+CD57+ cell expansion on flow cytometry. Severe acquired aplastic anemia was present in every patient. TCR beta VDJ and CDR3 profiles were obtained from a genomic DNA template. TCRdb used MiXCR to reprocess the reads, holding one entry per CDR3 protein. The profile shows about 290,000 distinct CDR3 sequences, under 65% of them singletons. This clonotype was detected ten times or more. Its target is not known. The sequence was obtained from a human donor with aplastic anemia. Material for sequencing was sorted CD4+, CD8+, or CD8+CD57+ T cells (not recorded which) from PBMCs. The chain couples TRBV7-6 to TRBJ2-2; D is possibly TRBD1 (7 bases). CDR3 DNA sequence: TGTGCCAGCAGCGAGGGGGCGGGACCCCCACCCGGGGAGCTGTTTTTT. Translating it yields CASSEGAGPPPGELFF.